This TCR beta chain was sequenced for a study of human T cells and chemical hapten exposure. Background on the study: On the upper back, patch tests were applied with 0.01% DPC and read at 6 days.

The V and J ends lost 4 bases and 4 bases respectively, with 21 bases between them. Germline V gene data show CDR1 as SGHVS and CDR2 as FNYEAQ. This CDR3 contains 17 residues. TCRdb re-analysed the RACE reads in MiXCR, keeping a single row per CDR3 protein. This repertoire shows more than 80,000 distinct CDR3 sequences, 10% to 15% found once; its top ten account for 1.6%. Time point described: pre-sensitization, week 0. This sample's treatment: therapeutic diphenylcyclopropenone sensitization with weekly scalp DPC. The source of this sequence is a woman in her forties or fifties with alopecia areata. Some clones in this sample may be carry-over from other donors' samples. The V call is TRBV7-6, the J call TRBJ2-3; tentative D call: TRBD1 (7 bases). Material: whole blood, obtained in connection with sensitization to the hapten diphenylcyclopropenone (DPC). The chain's CDR3 is CASSSDLLRGAADTQYF. In DNA form, the CDR3 reads TGTGCCAGCAGCTCAGATTTACTCAGGGGGGCCGCAGATACGCAGTATTTT.